The present T cell receptor (beta chain) was sequenced within a study of cytomegalovirus exposure and HLA in healthy donors. Study conclusions and caveats: Some public TCRs appeared in many individuals, while most sequences were rare. In vitro confirmation showed three CMV-associated chains to be CMV antigen specific. As was reported, the classifier diagnosed cytomegalovirus status with high specificity and sensitivity.

Sequencing was performed with immunoSEQ multiplex PCR; in TCRdb, only in-frame clones are kept and a portion is missing. Of about 71,000 clones in the sample, approximately 96% were seen once. Notes on this clone: Its specificity is unknown.

The CDR3 has 15 residues. V lost 3 bases and J lost 0, with 10 bases in between. From germline, CDR1 is WNHNN and CDR2 SYGVQD (reference sequence). The sample consisted of PBMCs. The source of this sequence is a man between 18 and 29 years old in good health and CMV-seropositive. This chain connects TRBV10-1 to TRBJ2-3; D unclear. CDR3 protein: CASSEQSRSTDTQYF. The DNA of the CDR3 is TGCGCCAGCAGTGAACAGAGCCGTAGCACAGATACGCAGTATTTT.